The clone carrying this T cell receptor (beta chain) was recorded at least ten times. Antigen specificity is unknown. Using its own MiXCR run on the reads, TCRdb lists one record per CDR3 protein. Of 310,000 or so distinct CDR3 sequences in the sample, around 9.6% were seen once. The data derive from a study of T cell repertoires in cytomegalovirus infection. Study-level information: In public TCR beta signatures, there were indications of both CMV infection and matching HLA type. Whole-study results and caveats: The cumulative frequency of public TCR beta families distinguished individuals who carried CMV together with the relevant HLA.

The CDR3 sequence is 14 residues long. In germline, CDR1 is SGHRS, CDR2 YFSETQ. Germline trimming cut 2 bases from V and 1 base from J; bases unmatched to any gene: 1. Material for sequencing was PBMCs. This rearrangement joins TRBV5-1 to TRBJ1-1; 8 bases map to TRBD1. This sequence originates from a human donor in good health (CMV status not recorded). Some clones in this sample may be carry-over from other donors' samples. CDR3 in amino acids: CASSFRGQNTEAFF. DNA of the CDR3: TGCGCCAGCAGCTTCAGGGGGCAGAACACTGAAGCTTTCTTT.